This T cell receptor beta chain derives from a study of OX40 agonist ivuxolimab in advanced cancers. V shed 10 bases and J 2 bases; nucleotides not matched to a gene: 13. The CDR3 extends over 15 amino acids. CDR1 and CDR2 from the germline V gene are MNHEY and SVGAGI. Cycle 7 day 1, cycle 4 day 1, and baseline were the timepoints at which blood was sampled. Libraries were prepared by immunoSEQ multiplex PCR; TCRdb keeps only in-frame clonotypes and omits some of them. The data show roughly 98,000 clones, about 80% seen once. The sample in question was CD4+ or CD8+ T cells sorted from blood, obtained in a trial of the OX40 agonist ivuxolimab. V is TRBV6-5 and J is TRBJ2-5; 7 nucleotides match TRBD1. The sequence was collected from an adult with an advanced solid tumor such as melanoma, head and neck, liver or kidney cancer. The CDR3 sequence: CATPTQKTGQETQYF. CDR3 bases: TGTGCCACCCCTACACAAAAGACAGGGCAAGAGACCCAGTACTTC.